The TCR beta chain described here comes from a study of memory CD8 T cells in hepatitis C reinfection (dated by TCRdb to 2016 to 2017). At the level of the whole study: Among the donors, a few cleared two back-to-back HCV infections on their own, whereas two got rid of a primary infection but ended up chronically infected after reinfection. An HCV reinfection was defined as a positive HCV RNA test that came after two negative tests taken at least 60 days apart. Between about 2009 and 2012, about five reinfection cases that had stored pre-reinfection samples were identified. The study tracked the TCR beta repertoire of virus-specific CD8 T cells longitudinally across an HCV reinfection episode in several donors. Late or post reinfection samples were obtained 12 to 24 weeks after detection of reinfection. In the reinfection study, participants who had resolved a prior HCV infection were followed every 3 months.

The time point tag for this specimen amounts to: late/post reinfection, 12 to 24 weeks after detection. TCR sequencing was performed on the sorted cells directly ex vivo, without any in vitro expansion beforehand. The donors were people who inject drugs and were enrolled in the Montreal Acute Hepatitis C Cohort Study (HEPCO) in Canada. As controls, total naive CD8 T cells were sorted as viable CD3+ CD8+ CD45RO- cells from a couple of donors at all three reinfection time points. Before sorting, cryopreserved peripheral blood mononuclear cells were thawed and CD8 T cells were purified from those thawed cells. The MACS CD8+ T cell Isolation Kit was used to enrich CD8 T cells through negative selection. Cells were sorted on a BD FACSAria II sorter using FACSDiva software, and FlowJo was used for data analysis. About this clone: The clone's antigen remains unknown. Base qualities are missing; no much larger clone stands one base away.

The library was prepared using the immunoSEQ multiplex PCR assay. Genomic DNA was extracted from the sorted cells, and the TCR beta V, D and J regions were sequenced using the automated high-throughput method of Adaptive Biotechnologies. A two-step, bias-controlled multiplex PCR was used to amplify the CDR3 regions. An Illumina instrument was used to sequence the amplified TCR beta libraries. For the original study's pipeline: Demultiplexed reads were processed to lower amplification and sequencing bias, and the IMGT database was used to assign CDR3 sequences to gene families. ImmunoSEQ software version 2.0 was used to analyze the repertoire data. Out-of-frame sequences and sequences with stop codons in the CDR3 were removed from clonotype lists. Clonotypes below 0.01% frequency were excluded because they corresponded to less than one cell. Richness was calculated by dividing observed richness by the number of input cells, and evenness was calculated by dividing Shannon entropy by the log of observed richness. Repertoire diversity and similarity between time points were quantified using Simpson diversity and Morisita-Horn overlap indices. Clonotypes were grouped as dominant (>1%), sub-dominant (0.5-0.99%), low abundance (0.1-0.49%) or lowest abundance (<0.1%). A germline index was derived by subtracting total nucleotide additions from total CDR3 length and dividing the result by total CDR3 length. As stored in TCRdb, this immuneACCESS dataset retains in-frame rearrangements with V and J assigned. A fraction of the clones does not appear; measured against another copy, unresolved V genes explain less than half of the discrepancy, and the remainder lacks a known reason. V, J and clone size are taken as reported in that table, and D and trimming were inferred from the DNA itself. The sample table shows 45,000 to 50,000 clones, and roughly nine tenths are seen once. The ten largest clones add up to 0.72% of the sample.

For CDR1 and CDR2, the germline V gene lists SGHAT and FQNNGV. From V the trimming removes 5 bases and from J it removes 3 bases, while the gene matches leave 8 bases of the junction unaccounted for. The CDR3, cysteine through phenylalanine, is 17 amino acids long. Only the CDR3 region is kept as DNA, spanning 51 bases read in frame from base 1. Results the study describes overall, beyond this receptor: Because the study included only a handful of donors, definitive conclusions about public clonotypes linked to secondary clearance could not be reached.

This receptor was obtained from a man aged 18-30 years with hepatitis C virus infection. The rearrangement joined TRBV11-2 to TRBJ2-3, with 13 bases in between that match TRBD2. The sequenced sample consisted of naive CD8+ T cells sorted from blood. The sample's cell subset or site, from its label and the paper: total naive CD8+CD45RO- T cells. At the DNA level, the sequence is TGTGCCAGCAGCCCCATAACGGGACTAGCGGGAACAGATACGCAGTATTTT. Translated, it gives CASSPITGLAGTDTQYF.